Listed below are T cell receptor beta chains from one sample, sequenced in a study of response to subunit inactivated influenza vaccine. TCRdb reprocessed the RT-PCR reads via MiXCR and lists one record per CDR3 protein. The sample includes around 580,000 distinct CDR3 sequences, 10% to 15% of them seen just once. The sequencing here drew on PBMCs from blood, taken on the day of vaccination. The receptors come from a man aged 45-65 years who received an inactivated influenza vaccine. Each CDR3 is given with its conserved first and last residue.

v_call cdr3_aa
TRBV27 CASSLTYSVATNEKLFF
TRBV12-3/TRBV12-4 CASSLGDRGFEQYF
TRBV7-2 CASSLVRPQETQYF
TRBV6-5 CASSYAGSSYEQYF
TRBV29-1 CSVVASRGGKLFF
TRBV3-1 CASSLAVESAHEQYF
TRBV18 CASSPTGLATWETQYF
TRBV6-1 CASSDGAYEQYF
TRBV12-3/TRBV12-4 CASSSRDTISTDTQYF
TRBV28 CASSPTYNSPLHF
TRBV25-1 CASSQGGTGAYNEQFF
TRBV12-3/TRBV12-4 CASSPSWEGNQPQHF
TRBV12-3/TRBV12-4 CASSNGQGTYEQYF
TRBV28 CASRRGLETQYF
TRBV4-1 CASSQESFQSSYNEQFF
TRBV25-1 CASSEFSLGSPLHF
TRBV18 CASSPPGGPKNIQYF
TRBV20-1 CSARGISGNRYNEQFF
TRBV19 CARNRGTGLLELFF
TRBV6-5 CASSFMTGAGANVLTF
TRBV5-1 CASSLGTDTDTQYF
TRBV4-3 CASSQDLGNRVSEQYF
TRBV6-1 CASSERTTWRSSNQPQHF
TRBV20-1 CSAIPEFQGLNQPQHF
TRBV4-3 CASSFTQGAEDTQYF
TRBV9 CASSAHIGRGHQETQYF
TRBV7-2 CASTEGELYNEQFF
TRBV7-2 CASSSGGLRGTGELFF
TRBV6-5 CVSSYTGRNTGELFF
TRBV30 CAWSERNLQETQYF
TRBV29-1 CSVESGDIQYF
TRBV15 CATSSRQGSEKLFF
TRBV7-2 CASGLRPRQETQYF
TRBV4-3 CASSQDRVGSYEQYF
TRBV20-1 CSASSQVAYEQYF
TRBV2 CASTPGQNSKQFF
TRBV7-9 CASSGPGGANYGYTF
TRBV6-2/TRBV6-3 CASTPVAGRNTEAFF
TRBV20-1 CSADGLAGGPSTGELFF
TRBV11-2 CASSFTSADTQYF
TRBV28 CASSLFSSVGEQYF
TRBV5-1 CASSLGKATNEKLFF
TRBV5-1 CASSIPGGEIFTDTQYF
TRBV12-3/TRBV12-4 CASSPWTGGDEQYF
TRBV6-1 CASSEEVSEAQETQYF
TRBV5-1 CASSFEPSGRYEQFF
TRBV25-1 CASSVQMAYRAQETQYF
TRBV15 CATTPGAGRRTEAFF
TRBV3-1 CASSQSPFRETQYF
TRBV20-1 CSVEGVNEQFF
TRBV5-8 CASSFGDRVFGETQYF
TRBV20-1 CSATRTSGVTDTQYF
TRBV6-1 CASRESGSTDTQYF
TRBV28 CASSFGTSVSYEQYF
TRBV6-2/TRBV6-3 CASSNKLLGQGAAYTQYF